This T cell receptor (beta chain) stems from a study of T cells after yellow fever vaccination. Study outcomes and limitations: Peaking on day 5 versus 15, the secondary response was faster but weaker. Among all clonotypes, a small share was observed in both CD4 and CD8 compartments. Clones that expanded after primary vaccination mostly reappeared after the booster (96% CD4, about 91% CD8).

5'RACE template switching produced TCR cDNA carrying a universal primer site and UMIs. TCRdb itself ran the 5' RACE reads through MiXCR, one entry per CDR3 protein. Among under 600,000 distinct CDR3 sequences listed, around a fifth were seen once. This clonotype was found a few times. Its antigen is still unknown. This specimen consisted of PBMCs, obtained about 21 days after the first yellow fever vaccination. The TCR comes from a man aged 18 to 29 who received the YFV17D yellow fever vaccine.

The CDR3 loop reads CASSQGPAGEQPQHF. The DNA for the CDR3 is TGTGCCAGCAGCCAAGGTCCGGCGGGTGAACAGCCCCAGCATTTT. The gene calls are TRBV3-1 and TRBJ1-5; D not certain. Deletions cut 1 base from V and 7 bases from J, with 14 bases between. The CDR3 has 15 residues. Germline V gene sequence: CDR1 LGHDT, CDR2 YNNKEL (reference sequence).